What follows is one TCR beta chain and its context. The antigen is not known. This CDR3 contains 13 residues. Germline assignment: CDR1 SGHDN and CDR2 FVKESK. Trimming removed 4 bases from V and 5 bases from J, with 11 bases in between. The data are from a study of siplizumab effects on memory and regulatory T cells. TCRdb's copy holds only in-frame clones and misses some; the assay was immunoSEQ multiplex PCR. This table has approximately 120,000 clones, around 90% appearing once. General study results and limits: Memory cells seemed less diverse than naive T cells, which also seemed major contributors to the alloresponse.

This TCR came from a human donor in good health. Sequences were obtained from Tregs sorted from blood. This rearrangement joins TRBV14 to TRBJ1-2, with no clear D. The CDR3 sequence is CASSPNLLYGYTF. The CDR3 DNA is TGTGCCAGCAGCCCGAACTTACTATATGGCTACACCTTC.